Included here is one TCR beta chain sequence, with context. Its antigen is unknown. No base quality values were provided; no much bigger clone lies one nucleotide off. This record comes from a study of yellow fever vaccine responses in identical twins (dated by TCRdb to the late 2010s). Regarding the research as a whole: In identical twins, the study followed T cell clones that responded to the vaccine with precision. General study outcomes and caveats: The T cell response to vaccination in identical twins was reported by the authors to appear partly convergent and partly personalized.

The library was generated by RT-PCR. Sequencing relied on an Illumina HiSeq 2500. The raw public reads went through TCRdb reprocessing: fastp at Q25, MiXCR clone calling, in-frame beta chains kept. Identical CDR3 protein sequences are pooled into one entry, listed with their most common genes and DNA. The sample records 4,500 to 5,500 distinct CDR3 sequences, just over 85% of which are singletons. Approximately 2.9% of the sample is held by the ten biggest clonotypes. The CDR3 measures 12 amino acids from cysteine to phenylalanine. The kept DNA is CDR3 alone, 36 bases in frame from the first base. CDR1 and CDR2, looked up from the germline V gene (reference sequence), are LNHNV and YYDKDF. The V end loses 1 base and the J end loses 5 bases, and a stretch of 4 bases separates them.

The chain joins TRBV15 to TRBJ2-3; the D gene lacks a confident call. This clonotype was sampled from a woman between 18 and 29 years old who received the yellow fever vaccine. Donor details come from another sample of the same person, matched by shared clones. The sample consisted of T cells from blood (PBMCs), unsorted or a sorted subset (not recorded which), taken before or after yellow fever vaccination (not recorded which). The DNA sequence follows: TGTGCCACCAGCAGAGCTGGAGATACGCAGTATTTT. This sequence encodes CATSRAGDTQYF. Full variable domain (CDR3 extended with the reference TRBV15 and TRBJ2-3 proteins): DAMVIQNPRYQVTQFGKPVTLSCSQTLNHNVMYWYQQKSSQAPKLLFHYYDKDFNNEADTPDNFQSRRPNTSFCFLDIRSPGLGDTAMYLCATSRAGDTQYFGPGTRLTVL.